This T cell receptor (beta chain) was identified during a study of lymphopenia after photon versus proton radiotherapy. Notes on the study in general: A bigger post-nadir fall in TCR diversity correlated inversely with survival time in deceased patients. Relative stability marked proton patients; photon patients lost diversity and naive cells. Survival link was tested only in deceased patients; proton benefit remains a possibility. After lymphocyte nadir, photon-treated repertoires showed oligoclonal expansion, especially CD8+ Temra.

Trimming cost V 3 bases and J 9 bases, with 17 bases left between them. Germline lookup yields CDR1 LNHDA and CDR2 SQIVND (reference sequence). This CDR3 spans 15 amino acids. This clone has more than one count but fewer than ten. Its antigen is unidentified. Sequencing used immunoSEQ multiplex PCR; TCRdb keeps in-frame clones, though not all of them. The sample includes over 25,000 clones, about 80% of them seen just once. The input for sequencing was peripheral blood, taken from a patient treated with proton-based radiotherapy. The V gene is TRBV19, the J gene TRBJ1-4; tentative D call: TRBD1 (6 bases). This sequence originates from a woman between 65 and 79 years old with pancreatic cancer. The CDR3: CASSIDRTVEKKLFF. In nucleotides, the CDR3 is TGTGCCAGTAGTATCGATAGGACAGTCGAGAAAAAACTGTTTTTT.